The next 26 T cell receptor beta chains were all read from a single sample in a study of identical twins. TCRdb analysed the 5' RACE reads with MiXCR anew, one entry per CDR3 protein. The table includes a few hundred thousand distinct CDR3 sequences, under 12% detected once. Source material: memory T cells sorted from blood. The source of these receptors is a man in his forties or fifties in good health.

Remarks on this clonotype: Just one base apart from a much larger clone, this may be a read error. The chain joins TRBV28 to TRBJ1-5, with D perhaps matching TRBD1 (5 bases). The CDR3 runs 14 residues. The V and J ends lost 7 bases and 3 bases respectively, with 13 bases between them. The germline V gene encodes CDR1 MDHEN and CDR2 SYDVKM. The CDR3 region has the DNA TGTGCCAGCAACGCCGCACAGGCCAATCAGCCCCAGCATTTT. Amino acid sequence: CASNAAQANQPQHF.

V gene TRBV5-1 combines with J gene TRBJ1-3; D unclear. Germline V gene sequence: CDR1 SGHRS, CDR2 YFSETQ. The CDR3 is made up of 14 amino acids. The V gene lost 1 base and the J gene lost 8 bases, with 13 bases spanning the gap. CDR3: CASSLTALRDTIYF. The CDR3 DNA is TGCGCCAGCAGCTTGACAGCCCTCAGAGACACCATATATTTT.

The table lists this clonotype with many counts. The chain links TRBV20-1 to TRBJ2-1, with D perhaps being TRBD1 or TRBD2 (6 bases each). CDR1 DFQATT and CDR2 SNEGSKA come from the germline V gene (reference sequence). Trimming removed 2 bases from V and 11 bases from J, with 16 bases in between. The CDR3 runs to 13 residues. The CDR3 sequence: CSARWGAEGKQFF. DNA for the CDR3: TGCAGTGCTAGATGGGGGGCGGAAGGAAAGCAGTTCTTC.

This clonotype was counted between two and nine times. This chain joins TRBV18 and TRBJ2-5, with D hard to call. The CDR3 runs to 13 residues. Per germline, CDR1 KGHSH and CDR2 LQKENI. V lost 3 bases and J 5 bases, leaving 10 bases between the germline ends. The CDR3 DNA reads as TGTGCCAGCTCACCGACCGGGTCGGAGACCCAGTACTTC. This encodes CASSPTGSETQYF. The whole variable domain, filled in from reference TRBV18 and TRBJ2-5, reads NAGVMQNPRHLVRRRGQEARLRCSPMKGHSHVYWYRQLPEEGLKFMVYLQKENIIDESGMPKERFSAEFPKEGPSILRIQQVVRGDSAAYFCASSPTGSETQYFGPGTRLLVL.

The table lists this clonotype with a few counts. The chain joins TRBV7-9 to TRBJ2-1; D call uncertain. V lost 5 bases and J lost 6, with 14 bases in between. This CDR3 has 14 residues. Germline V CDR1 and CDR2: SEHNR, FQNEAQ (reference sequence). CDR3 coding DNA: TGTGCCAGCAGCCCAACATGGACGGGCAATGAGCAGTTCTTC. Translated, it gives CASSPTWTGNEQFF.

This clonotype was counted at least ten times. The CDR3 nucleotides read TGTGCCAGCAGCTCGCTTAGCGCGAACACCGGGGAGCTGTTTTTT. It is translated as CASSSLSANTGELFF. This chain joins TRBV7-2 and TRBJ2-2; a possible D gene is TRBD2 (5 bases). The germline V gene encodes CDR1 SGHTA and CDR2 FQGNSA. V gave up 4 bases and J gave up 0 bases, with 9 bases separating them. The CDR3 spans 15 residues.

In this sample, this clonotype turned up a few times. The gene calls are TRBV6-2 or TRBV6-3 and TRBJ1-1; TRBD1 matches at 7 bases. Looked up from germline, CDR1 is MNHEY and CDR2 is SVGEGT. V trimming: 0 bases; J trimming: 1 base; junction bases outside the gene matches: 8. The CDR3 loop spans 17 amino acids. The CDR3 DNA follows: TGTGCCAGCAGTTACTCCGGCCAGGGGGATGCGAACACTGAAGCTTTCTTT. This encodes CASSYSGQGDANTEAFF.

The V call is TRBV7-2, the J call TRBJ1-5; D may be TRBD1 (5 bases). The V gene's germline CDR1 is SGHTA and CDR2 FQGNSA. The germline V and J ends were trimmed by 7 bases and 2 bases, with 15 bases remaining between them. The CDR3 runs to 15 residues. The CDR3 is CASKQDPGGNQPQHF. The CDR3 DNA reads as TGTGCCAGCAAACAGGATCCCGGAGGCAATCAGCCCCAGCATTTT.

In this sample, this clonotype turned up a few times. V and J are TRBV24-1 and TRBJ1-4, with D possibly being TRBD1 (6 bases). The germline V gene has CDR1 KGHDR and CDR2 SFDVKD. Trimming pared 7 bases from V and 5 bases from J, leaving 13 bases between. The CDR3 runs to 14 residues. CDR3 in amino acids: CATSAGGPNEKLFF. In DNA, the CDR3 is TGTGCCACCAGCGCCGGGGGGCCAAATGAAAAACTGTTTTTT.

The chain carries TRBV5-1 and TRBJ2-1; the D gene is possibly TRBD2 (5 bases). The germline V gene has CDR1 SGHRS and CDR2 YFSETQ. The CDR3 extends over 16 amino acids. V lost 2 bases and J 2 bases, leaving 14 bases between the germline ends. CDR3 amino acids: CASSLEGSRAYNEQFF. For the CDR3, the DNA is TGCGCCAGCAGCTTAGAGGGTAGCCGGGCCTACAATGAGCAGTTCTTC.

There are a few counts of this clonotype. In DNA form, the CDR3 reads TGCGCCAGCAGCCTGTCGACAGGGGGCATTGGCTACACCTTC. As protein: CASSLSTGGIGYTF. The rearrangement links TRBV5-1 to TRBJ1-2; 10 bases map to TRBD1. V gave up 4 bases and J gave up 7 bases; unmatched junction bases: 7. The CDR3 has 14 residues. The germline gives CDR1 SGHRS, CDR2 YFSETQ.

V gene TRBV6-1 combines with J gene TRBJ2-2; D gene uncertain. This CDR3 spans 14 amino acids. Trimming shortened V by 5 bases and J by 4 bases, and 11 bases separated the two germline ends. From germline, CDR1 is MNHNS and CDR2 SASEGT. The CDR3 sequence is CASSPGSSTGELFF. Here the CDR3 DNA reads TGTGCCAGCAGTCCCGGAAGTTCCACCGGGGAGCTGTTTTTT.

The gene calls are TRBV19 and TRBJ2-1; no clear D gene. Germline CDR1 LNHDA, CDR2 SQIVND (reference sequence). The CDR3 has 13 amino acids. With 3 bases removed from V and 7 bases from J, the gap between germline ends came to 10 bases. The CDR3 spells CASSIGNLNEQFF. In DNA, the CDR3 is TGTGCCAGTAGTATCGGCAATTTGAATGAGCAGTTCTTC. The whole variable domain, filled in from reference TRBV19 and TRBJ2-1, reads DGGITQSPKYLFRKEGQNVTLSCEQNLNHDAMYWYRQDPGQGLRLIYYSQIVNDFQKGDIAEGYSVSREKKESFPLTVTSAQKNPTAFYLCASSIGNLNEQFFGPGTRLTVL.

In its sample, this clonotype was seen many times. The chain links TRBV5-1 to TRBJ2-4; no reliable D call. Germline CDR1 SGHRS, CDR2 YFSETQ. There are 13 residues in the CDR3. V lost 5 bases, J lost 1 base, and 7 bases lay in between. The CDR3 spells CASRGVAKNIQYF. Here the CDR3 DNA reads TGCGCCAGCAGGGGTGTTGCCAAAAACATTCAGTACTTC.

The table lists this clonotype with many counts. The chain links TRBV28 to TRBJ1-1; TRBD1 aligns across 7 bases. The CDR3 runs 15 residues. The V gene's germline CDR1 is MDHEN and CDR2 SYDVKM. Germline trimming cut 7 bases from V and 4 bases from J; bases unmatched to any gene: 12. The CDR3 coding sequence is TGTGCCAGCATTGGGGGAGGGGGCTATGGCACTGAAGCTTTCTTT. Protein product: CASIGGGGYGTEAFF.

The chain carries TRBV28 and TRBJ2-7, with 13 bases lining up with TRBD2. The CDR3 is 15 amino acids. The ends lost 5 bases at V and 4 bases at J; junction bases unmatched: 5. Looked up from germline, CDR1 is MDHEN and CDR2 is SYDVKM. CDR3 DNA: TGTGCCAGCAGTCAACCGGGACTAGCGGGGTACGAGCAGTACTTC. Amino acids: CASSQPGLAGYEQYF.

The table lists this clonotype with a few counts. The V call is TRBV6-2 or TRBV6-3, the J call TRBJ2-7, with D hard to call. Germline values: CDR1 MNHEY, CDR2 SVGEGT. The V end was cut by 2 bases, the J end by 3 bases, with 11 bases between. This CDR3 has 14 amino acids. The CDR3 sequence: CASSYGLVGYEQYF. CDR3 nucleotides: TGTGCCAGCAGTTACGGGCTAGTCGGCTACGAGCAGTACTTC.

This clonotype was seen many times. V is TRBV27 and J is TRBJ2-1; D is uncertain. The CDR3 extends over 14 amino acids. V shed 6 bases and J shed 3 bases, with 12 bases lying between them. CDR1 and CDR2 from the germline V gene are MNHEY and SMNVEV (reference sequence). The CDR3 loop is CASSPMDGYNEQFF. The CDR3 coding sequence is TGTGCCAGCAGCCCGATGGACGGCTACAATGAGCAGTTCTTC.

In this sample, this clonotype turned up many times. The chain has TRBV28 and TRBJ2-6; 8 positions agree with TRBD2. Germline CDR1 is MDHEN and CDR2 is SYDVKM. The CDR3 has 16 residues. After removal of 5 bases from V and 0 bases from J, the junction contained 3 bases not matched to a gene. CDR3 amino acids: CASSIAGSSGANVLTF. The CDR3 region has the DNA TGTGCCAGCAGTATAGCGGGATCCTCTGGGGCCAACGTCCTGACTTTC.

The sample holds a few counts of this clonotype. The CDR3 protein is CASSSRRTPMNTEAFF. The CDR3 DNA reads TGCGCCAGCAGCTCTCGACGGACCCCCATGAACACTGAAGCTTTCTTT. The chain combines TRBV5-1 with TRBJ1-1; D not certain. V lost 3 bases and J 0 bases, leaving 15 bases between the germline ends. This CDR3 spans 16 amino acids. Per the germline V gene, CDR1 is SGHRS and CDR2 is YFSETQ.

This clonotype occurred many times. The chain recombines TRBV28 with TRBJ2-2, with a weak D call TRBD2 (6 bases). This CDR3 has 15 amino acids. Per germline, CDR1 MDHEN and CDR2 SYDVKM. The V and J ends lost 3 bases and 5 bases respectively, with 13 bases between them. The CDR3 sequence is CASSFEGRGTGELFF. CDR3 coding DNA: TGTGCCAGCAGTTTTGAGGGTCGGGGGACCGGGGAGCTGTTTTTT.

This clonotype was recorded many times. The chain recombines TRBV11-2 with TRBJ2-7; D ambiguous. V gave up 1 base and J gave up 2 bases, with 15 bases separating them. In germline, CDR1 is SGHAT, CDR2 FQNNGV. CDR3 length equals 16 residues. CDR3 protein: CASSLAPGRTTYEQYF. CDR3 in DNA: TGTGCCAGCAGCTTAGCCCCAGGAAGGACCACCTACGAGCAGTACTTC. The full variable domain, its missing parts supplied by reference TRBV11-2 and TRBJ2-7, is EAGVAQSPRYKIIEKRQSVAFWCNPISGHATLYWYQQILGQGPKLLIQFQNNGVVDDSQLPKDRFSAERLKGVDSTLKIQPAKLEDSAVYLCASSLAPGRTTYEQYFGPGTRLTVT.

This clonotype was counted many times. The chain employs TRBV5-1 and TRBJ2-5; 13 nucleotides match TRBD2. The CDR3 spans 17 residues. Trimming at V came to 0 bases and at J to 7 bases, leaving 9 bases not matched to a gene. Germline lookup yields CDR1 SGHRS and CDR2 YFSETQ. CDR3 protein: CASSLGGLAGSDGTQYF. The CDR3 nucleotides are TGCGCCAGCAGCTTGGGGGGACTAGCGGGATCCGACGGGACCCAGTACTTC.

The genes are TRBV11-2 and TRBJ2-5; 12 nucleotides agree with TRBD1. This CDR3 has 17 residues. With V trimmed by 2 bases and J by 5 bases, 9 bases remained unmatched. Germline assignment: CDR1 SGHAT and CDR2 FQNNGV. CDR3 nucleotides: TGTGCCAGCAGCTTACAGGGGACAGGGGGCCGGGGGGAGACCCAGTACTTC. Encoded protein: CASSLQGTGGRGETQYF.

This clonotype was observed a handful of times. J is TRBJ2-7 and V is TRBV27; 7 nucleotides align to TRBD2. CDR1 MNHEY and CDR2 SMNVEV come from the germline V gene (reference sequence). V lost 3 bases to trimming and J lost 4 bases; unmatched junction nucleotides: 6. The CDR3 is made up of 14 amino acids. Here the CDR3 DNA reads TGTGCCAGCAGTTTCGGCGGGAGATGGTACGAGCAGTACTTC. Amino acid sequence: CASSFGGRWYEQYF.

Many counts were recorded for this clonotype. In DNA, the CDR3 is TGCGCCAGCAGCTTAACAGTAGCGAACACCGGGGAGCTGTTTTTT. Amino acids: CASSLTVANTGELFF. V gene TRBV5-1 combines with J gene TRBJ2-2; D is uncertain. The V end lost 2 bases, the J end lost 0 bases, and 8 bases lay between the germline ends. Germline CDR1 and CDR2: SGHRS and YFSETQ. CDR3 length: 15 residues.